This TCR beta chain derives from a study of T cell responses to AZD1222 COVID-19 vaccine. Overall study: Pooled together were second doses at about 4 or about 12 weeks.

The data were produced by immunoSEQ multiplex PCR, yet TCRdb's version contains in-frame clones alone and is incomplete. The sample has around 63,000 clones; approximately 85% are singletons. This TCR was sampled from an adult in good health. The sequenced sample was peripheral blood, obtained on day 0 of AZD1222 vaccination.

The DNA for the CDR3 is TGCGCCAGCAGCCTCTCCGGGGACAGCTTCTACGAGCAGTACTTC. Residues: CASSLSGDSFYEQYF. This chain joins TRBV5-1 and TRBJ2-7; 7 bases are shared with TRBD1. V lost 4 bases to trimming and J lost 3 bases; unmatched junction nucleotides: 10. The length of the CDR3 is 15 residues. Germline V gene data show CDR1 as SGHRS and CDR2 as YFSETQ. The whole variable domain, remainder taken from reference TRBV5-1 and TRBJ2-7, is KAGVTQTPRYLIKTRGQQVTLSCSPISGHRSVSWYQQTPGQGLQFLFEYFSETQRNKGNFPGRFSGRQFSNSRSEMNVSTLELGDSALYLCASSLSGDSFYEQYFGPGTRLTVT.